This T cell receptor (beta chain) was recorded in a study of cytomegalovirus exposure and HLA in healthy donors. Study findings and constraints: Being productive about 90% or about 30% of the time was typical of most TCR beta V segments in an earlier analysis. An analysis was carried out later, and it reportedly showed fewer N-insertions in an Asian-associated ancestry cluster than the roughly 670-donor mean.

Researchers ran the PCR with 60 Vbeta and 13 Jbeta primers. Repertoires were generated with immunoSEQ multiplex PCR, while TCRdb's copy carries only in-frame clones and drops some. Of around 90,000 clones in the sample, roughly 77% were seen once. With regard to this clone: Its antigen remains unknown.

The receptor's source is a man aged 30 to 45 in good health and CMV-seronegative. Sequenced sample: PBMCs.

As DNA, the CDR3 is TGTGCCAGCAGTGAATCGGGGGTGTTGTACGAGCAGTACTTC. Protein: CASSESGVLYEQYF. The genes are TRBV6-1 and TRBJ2-7, with D perhaps matching TRBD2 (6 bases). Germline-derived CDR1 and CDR2 are MNHNS and SASEGT. V was clipped by 2 bases and J by 4 bases, with 12 bases between them. CDR3 length: 14 amino acids.